A single TCR beta chain is shown here with its context. The sample carries other DNA sequences with the same CDR3. The source of the sample is a study of shared clonotypes between healthy human individuals. Assay runs were performed at deep level. This table comes from immunoSEQ multiplex PCR, and its TCRdb copy is limited to in-frame clones, with some not included. This table has just over 2,000,000 clones, 85% to 95% appearing once. From germline, CDR1 is SGHTA and CDR2 FQGNSA. V was shortened by 4 bases and J by 5 bases, with 14 bases between the two germline ends. This CDR3 has 14 residues. Material for sequencing was naive CD4+ T cells sorted from blood. As for subset: CD45RA+ positively selected. The chain employs TRBV7-2 and TRBJ2-5, with D maybe TRBD1 (6 bases). The TCR originated in a young man in good health. CDR3 amino acids: CASSSTGRSETQYF. The CDR3 region has the DNA TGTGCCAGCAGCTCCACAGGGAGATCCGAGACCCAGTACTTC.